This entry concerns a single T cell receptor (beta chain). As yet, its antigen is unknown. This specimen comes from a study of OX40 agonist ivuxolimab in advanced cancers. Whole-study results and caveats: Low normalized clonal expansion also occurred in some nonresponding patients. Researchers report that CD8+ T cells had, on average, more expanded clones than CD4+.

Profiling relied on immunoSEQ multiplex PCR, and the TCRdb table lists in-frame clones only, not all of them. The sample includes about 28,000 clones, around 85% of them seen just once. Anyone with autoimmune disease history or systemic immunosuppression was excluded. The sample was CD4+ or CD8+ T cells sorted from blood, taken in a trial of the OX40 agonist ivuxolimab. This TCR derives from an adult with an advanced solid tumor such as melanoma, head and neck, liver or kidney cancer.

In nucleotides, the CDR3 is TGTGCCAGCAGCTTAGGGGACAGACAATACGAGCAGTACTTC. Residues: CASSLGDRQYEQYF. The chain employs TRBV7-8 and TRBJ2-7; 7 bases agree with TRBD1. The CDR3 is 14 residues long. Per germline, CDR1 SGHVS and CDR2 FQNEAQ. The J segment lost 4 bases and the V segment lost 1 base, leaving 4 bases of the junction unmatched.